A selection of T cell receptor beta chains follows, all from one sample in a study of cytomegalovirus exposure and HLA in healthy donors. Only in-frame clones appear in the TCRdb table, and some are missing; sequencing was by immunoSEQ multiplex PCR. The top ten clones hold roughly 3.1% of a sample with about 150,000 clones, over 60% of them seen once. Sequences were obtained from PBMCs. The receptors here all came from a woman under 40 in good health and CMV-seropositive. The CDR3 runs from the conserved cysteine through the conserved F or W. D genes are given only for firm matches. Clone size appears in some rows only: once, few, many, or a class for an expanded clone.

v_gene,abundance,j_gene,d_gene,CDR3aa,CDR3nt
TRBV5-4,.,TRBJ1-4,TRBD1,CASSSTGTGFEKLFF,TGTGCCAGCAGCTCGACAGGGACAGGGTTTGAAAAACTGTTTTTT
TRBV11-2,few,TRBJ2-3,.,CASSSRGDTQYF,TGTGCCAGCAGCTCCAGGGGAGATACGCAGTATTTT
TRBV27,.,TRBJ2-3,.,CASRPAGFTDTQYF,TGTGCCAGCCGCCCCGCAGGGTTCACAGATACGCAGTATTTT
TRBV5-1,.,TRBJ2-2,.,CASAQGVNTGELFF,TGCGCCAGCGCCCAGGGTGTGAACACCGGGGAGCTGTTTTTT
TRBV11-2,.,TRBJ1-2,.,CASSPPLRVGYTF,TGTGCCAGCAGCCCACCCCTGAGGGTTGGCTACACCTTC
TRBV4-2,few,TRBJ2-4,.,CASSQGQFLGIQYF,TGTGCCAGCAGCCAAGGACAATTTCTCGGCATTCAGTACTTC
TRBV27,.,TRBJ1-1,TRBD1,CASSDQGARVTEAFF,TGTGCCAGCAGTGACCAGGGGGCGCGGGTTACTGAAGCTTTCTTT
TRBV7-9,once,TRBJ2-7,TRBD2,CASSPVLAENYEQYF,TGTGCCAGCAGCCCCGTACTAGCGGAGAATTACGAGCAGTACTTC
TRBV30,few,TRBJ2-5,TRBD2,CAGLAGDRETQYF,TGTGCCGGGTTAGCGGGAGACCGAGAGACCCAGTACTTC
TRBV4-1,.,TRBJ1-2,TRBD1,CASSPMTGGWDGYTF,TGCGCCAGCAGCCCCATGACAGGGGGCTGGGATGGCTACACCTTC
TRBV19,.,TRBJ1-6,.,CASSILRGDPTLHF,TGTGCCAGTAGTATCCTCCGCGGGGATCCTACCCTCCACTTT
TRBV6-5,few,TRBJ1-4,.,CASSYDFATNEKLFF,TGTGCCAGCAGTTACGACTTTGCAACTAATGAAAAACTGTTTTTT
TRBV18,.,TRBJ2-7,TRBD1,CASSPSGQGLHEQYF,TGTGCCAGCTCACCATCAGGACAGGGTCTCCACGAGCAGTACTTC
TRBV15,.,TRBJ2-7,TRBD1,CATSRPDRGLTGEQYF,TGTGCCACCAGCAGACCAGACAGGGGGCTCACTGGTGAGCAGTACTTC
TRBV30,.,TRBJ2-7,.,CAWSTILTYEQYF,TGTGCCTGGAGTACCATACTTACCTACGAGCAGTACTTC
TRBV5-1,.,TRBJ2-4,.,CASSWGDRAKSLAKNIQYF,TGCGCCAGCAGCTGGGGGGACAGAGCAAAGTCCCTAGCCAAAAACATTCAGTACTTC
TRBV7-8,.,TRBJ2-5,.,CASSLRGAWETQYF,TGTGCCAGCAGCTTACGGGGGGCTTGGGAGACCCAGTACTTC
TRBV2,.,TRBJ1-4,TRBD1,CASGSLGQGVEKLFF,TGTGCCAGCGGATCACTGGGGCAGGGGGTAGAAAAACTGTTTTTT
TRBV15,.,TRBJ2-1,.,CATSRDQGWSYNEQFF,TGTGCCACCAGCAGAGATCAGGGGTGGTCCTACAATGAGCAGTTCTTC
TRBV5-1,.,TRBJ2-7,TRBD2,CASSLTSGGGGEQYF,TGCGCCAGCAGCTTGACTAGCGGGGGAGGTGGCGAGCAGTACTTC
TRBV25-1,.,TRBJ2-1,TRBD2,CASSGYSGRQFF,TGTGCCAGCAGTGGATATAGCGGGAGACAGTTCTTC
TRBV28,.,TRBJ1-4,TRBD1,CASRSQGASFGKLFF,TGTGCCAGCAGATCACAGGGGGCGTCTTTTGGAAAACTGTTTTTT
TRBV7-9,few,TRBJ2-5,.,CASRIEGRPETQYF,TGTGCCAGCAGGATTGAGGGGAGGCCTGAGACCCAGTACTTC
TRBV10-3,.,TRBJ2-1,.,CAISESTGYVLRDSSPSKQFF,TGTGCCATCAGTGAGTCGACGGGTTATGTCCTCCGGGACTCAAGCCCCAGTAAGCAGTTCTTC
TRBV5-1,.,TRBJ1-2,TRBD1,CASSQQGIHLYGYTF,TGCGCCAGCAGCCAACAGGGGATCCACCTCTATGGCTACACCTTC
TRBV9,.,TRBJ2-3,.,CASSVAVQGGDTQYF,TGTGCCAGCAGCGTAGCTGTCCAGGGCGGAGATACGCAGTATTTT
TRBV7-9,.,TRBJ2-7,.,CASSLPQGPFYEQYF,TGTGCCAGCAGCTTACCCCAGGGTCCTTTCTACGAGCAGTACTTC
TRBV4-2,few,TRBJ2-7,.,CASSQRISYFYEQYF,TGTGCCAGCAGCCAAAGAATTAGCTACTTCTACGAGCAGTACTTC
TRBV5-4,.,TRBJ2-7,TRBD2,CASSPQGLAGSEQYF,TGTGCCAGCAGCCCCCAGGGACTAGCGGGGAGCGAGCAGTACTTC
TRBV9,.,TRBJ1-2,TRBD1,CASSVRSGTGGNYGYTF,TGTGCCAGCAGCGTCCGTTCCGGGACAGGGGGAAACTATGGCTACACCTTC
TRBV6-1,.,TRBJ2-6,.,CASSEQGSGANVLTF,TGTGCCAGCAGTGAACAGGGCTCTGGGGCCAACGTCCTGACTTTC
TRBV5-1,.,TRBJ2-3,.,CASSRRDNTDTQYF,TGCGCCAGCAGCCGAAGGGACAACACAGATACGCAGTATTTT
TRBV28,.,TRBJ1-5,.,CASSSPWRGGNQPQHF,TGTGCCAGCAGTTCCCCCTGGAGGGGTGGTAATCAGCCCCAGCATTTT
TRBV11-2,.,TRBJ1-5,TRBD1,CASSFTTGANQPQHF,TGTGCCAGCAGCTTTACGACAGGGGCAAATCAGCCCCAGCATTTT
TRBV6-1,.,TRBJ2-1,TRBD1,CASSGTGAYNEQFF,TGTGCCAGCAGTGGGACAGGAGCCTACAATGAGCAGTTCTTC
TRBV28,.,TRBJ2-7,TRBD2,CASSLSGGAAGGPTYEQYF,TGTGCCAGCAGTTTATCGGGGGGCGCGGCGGGGGGCCCTACCTACGAGCAGTACTTC
TRBV13,.,TRBJ1-1,.,CASSLSARGNTEAFF,TGTGCCAGCAGCTTAAGCGCCAGGGGAAACACTGAAGCTTTCTTT
TRBV6-1,.,TRBJ2-7,.,CASSRSVDEQYF,TGTGCCAGCAGTAGGAGTGTAGACGAGCAGTACTTC
TRBV5-4,.,TRBJ2-3,TRBD2,CASSWTSGSGGVNTQYF,TGTGCCAGCAGCTGGACTAGCGGGAGTGGGGGAGTGAATACGCAGTATTTT
TRBV4-1,.,TRBJ2-7,.,CASSQERRYEQYF,TGCGCCAGCAGCCAAGAGAGGCGGTACGAGCAGTACTTC
TRBV10-1,few,TRBJ1-2,.,CASSPMSSYTF,TGCGCCAGCAGTCCTATGTCTAGCTACACCTTC
TRBV6-1,many,TRBJ2-1,.,CASKPPTYNEQFF,TGTGCCAGCAAGCCACCTACCTACAATGAGCAGTTCTTC
TRBV28,few,TRBJ1-2,.,CASSPTGKGHGYTF,TGTGCCAGCAGTCCCACAGGTAAAGGACATGGCTACACCTTC
TRBV7-9,.,TRBJ2-1,TRBD2,CASSGLAGILKSYNEQFF,TGTGCCAGCAGCGGGCTAGCGGGGATTTTGAAATCCTACAATGAGCAGTTCTTC
TRBV28,.,TRBJ2-3,TRBD2,CASRPQRGAPDTQYF,TGTGCCAGCAGGCCTCAGCGGGGGGCCCCAGATACGCAGTATTTT